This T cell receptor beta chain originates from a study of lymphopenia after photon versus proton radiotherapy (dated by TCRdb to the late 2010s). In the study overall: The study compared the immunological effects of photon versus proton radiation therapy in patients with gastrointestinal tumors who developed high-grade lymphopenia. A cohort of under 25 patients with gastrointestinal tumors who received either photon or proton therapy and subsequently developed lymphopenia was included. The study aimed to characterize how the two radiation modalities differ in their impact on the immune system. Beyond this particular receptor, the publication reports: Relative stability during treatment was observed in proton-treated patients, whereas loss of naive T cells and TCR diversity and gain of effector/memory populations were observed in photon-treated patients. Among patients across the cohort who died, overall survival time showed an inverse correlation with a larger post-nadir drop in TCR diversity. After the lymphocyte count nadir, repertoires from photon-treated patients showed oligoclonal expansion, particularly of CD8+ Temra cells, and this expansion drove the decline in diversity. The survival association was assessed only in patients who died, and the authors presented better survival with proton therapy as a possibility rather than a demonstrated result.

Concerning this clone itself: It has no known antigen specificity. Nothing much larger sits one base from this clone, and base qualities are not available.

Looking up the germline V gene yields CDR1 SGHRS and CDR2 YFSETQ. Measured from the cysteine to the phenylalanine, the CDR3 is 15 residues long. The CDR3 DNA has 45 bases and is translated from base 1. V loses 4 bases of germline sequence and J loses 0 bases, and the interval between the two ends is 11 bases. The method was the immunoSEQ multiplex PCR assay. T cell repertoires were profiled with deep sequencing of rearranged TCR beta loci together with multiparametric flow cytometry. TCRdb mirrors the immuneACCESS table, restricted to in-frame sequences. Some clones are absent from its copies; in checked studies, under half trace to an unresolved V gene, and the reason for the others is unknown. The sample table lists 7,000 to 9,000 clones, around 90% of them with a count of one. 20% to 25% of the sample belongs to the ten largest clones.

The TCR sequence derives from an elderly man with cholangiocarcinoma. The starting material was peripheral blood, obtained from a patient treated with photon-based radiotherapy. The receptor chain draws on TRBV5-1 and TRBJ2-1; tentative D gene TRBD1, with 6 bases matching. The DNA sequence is TGCGCCAGCAGCATACAGGGCGGCTCCTACAATGAGCAGTTCTTC. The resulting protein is CASSIQGGSYNEQFF.